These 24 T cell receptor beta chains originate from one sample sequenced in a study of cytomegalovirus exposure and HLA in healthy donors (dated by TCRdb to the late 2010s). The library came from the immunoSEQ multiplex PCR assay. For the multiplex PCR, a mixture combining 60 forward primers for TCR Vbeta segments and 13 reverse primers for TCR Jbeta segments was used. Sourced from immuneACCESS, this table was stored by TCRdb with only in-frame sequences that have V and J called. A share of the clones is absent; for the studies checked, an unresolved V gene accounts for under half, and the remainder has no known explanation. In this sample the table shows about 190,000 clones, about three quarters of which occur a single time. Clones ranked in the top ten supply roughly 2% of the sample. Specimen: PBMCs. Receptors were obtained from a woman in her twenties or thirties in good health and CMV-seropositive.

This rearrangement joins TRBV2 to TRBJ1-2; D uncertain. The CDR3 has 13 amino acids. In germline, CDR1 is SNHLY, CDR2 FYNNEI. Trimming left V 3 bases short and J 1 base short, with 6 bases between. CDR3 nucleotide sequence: TGTGCCAGCAGTGATTCAGTTAACTATGGCTACACCTTC. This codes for CASSDSVNYGYTF.

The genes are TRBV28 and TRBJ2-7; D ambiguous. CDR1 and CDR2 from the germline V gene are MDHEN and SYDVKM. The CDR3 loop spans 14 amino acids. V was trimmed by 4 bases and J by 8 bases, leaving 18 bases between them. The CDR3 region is CASSSYTSTTKQYF. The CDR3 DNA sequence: TGTGCCAGCAGTTCGTACACGTCCACTACGAAGCAGTACTTC. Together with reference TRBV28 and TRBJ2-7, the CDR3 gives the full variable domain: DVKVTQSSRYLVKRTGEKVFLECVQDMDHENMFWYRQDPGLGLRLIYFSYDVKMKEKGDIPEGYSVSREKKERFSLILESASTNQTSMYLCASSSYTSTTKQYFGPGTRLTVT.

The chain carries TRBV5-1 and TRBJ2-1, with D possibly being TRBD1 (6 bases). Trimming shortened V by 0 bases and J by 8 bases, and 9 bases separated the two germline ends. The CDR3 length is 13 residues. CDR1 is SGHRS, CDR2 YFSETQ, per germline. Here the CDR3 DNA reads TGCGCCAGCAGCTTGGTGGGGGCCGATGAGCAGTTCTTC. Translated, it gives CASSLVGADEQFF.

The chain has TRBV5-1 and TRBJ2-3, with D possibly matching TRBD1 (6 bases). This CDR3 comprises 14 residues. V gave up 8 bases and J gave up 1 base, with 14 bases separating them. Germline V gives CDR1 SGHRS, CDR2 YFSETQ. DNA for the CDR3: TGCGCCAGTGGAATCAGGGGAGGCACAGATACGCAGTATTTT. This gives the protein CASGIRGGTDTQYF.

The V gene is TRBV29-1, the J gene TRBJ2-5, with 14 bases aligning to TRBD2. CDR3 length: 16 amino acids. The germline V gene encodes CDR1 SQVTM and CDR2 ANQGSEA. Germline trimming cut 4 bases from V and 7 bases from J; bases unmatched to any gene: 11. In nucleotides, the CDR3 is TGCAGCGTTGGGCCCGGGACTAGCGGGAGCCAGTGGACCCAGTACTTC. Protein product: CSVGPGTSGSQWTQYF.

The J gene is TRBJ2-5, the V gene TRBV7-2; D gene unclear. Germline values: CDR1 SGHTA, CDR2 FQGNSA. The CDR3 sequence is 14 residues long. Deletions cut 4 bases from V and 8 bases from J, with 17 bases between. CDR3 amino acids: CASSSQGPPGTQYF. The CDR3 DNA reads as TGTGCCAGCAGCTCACAAGGCCCACCAGGAACCCAGTACTTC.

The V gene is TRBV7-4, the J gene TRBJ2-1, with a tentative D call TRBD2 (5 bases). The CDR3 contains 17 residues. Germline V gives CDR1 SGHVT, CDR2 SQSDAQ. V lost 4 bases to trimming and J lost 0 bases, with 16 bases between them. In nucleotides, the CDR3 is TGTGCCAGCAGCTCCCTTCTTAGCGCCCGCTCCTACAATGAGCAGTTCTTC. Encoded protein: CASSSLLSARSYNEQFF.

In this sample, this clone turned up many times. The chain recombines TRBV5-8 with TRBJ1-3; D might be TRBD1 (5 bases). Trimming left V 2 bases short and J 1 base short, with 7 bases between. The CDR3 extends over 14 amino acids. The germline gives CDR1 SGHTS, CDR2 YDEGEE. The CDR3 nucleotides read TGTGCCAGCAGCTTCCAGGGTTCTGGAAACACCATATATTTT. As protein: CASSFQGSGNTIYF.

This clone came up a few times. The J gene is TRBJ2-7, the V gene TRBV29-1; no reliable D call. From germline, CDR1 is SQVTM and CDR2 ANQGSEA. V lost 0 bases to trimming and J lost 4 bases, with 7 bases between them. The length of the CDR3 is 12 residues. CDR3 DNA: TGCAGCGTTGAAGATATGAGGTACGAGCAGTACTTC. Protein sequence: CSVEDMRYEQYF.

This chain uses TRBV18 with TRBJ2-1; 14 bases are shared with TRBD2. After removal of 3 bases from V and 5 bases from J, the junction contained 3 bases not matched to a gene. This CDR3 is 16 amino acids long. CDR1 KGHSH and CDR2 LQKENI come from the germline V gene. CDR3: CASSPGLAGENNEQFF. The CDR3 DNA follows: TGTGCCAGCTCACCGGGACTAGCGGGGGAAAACAATGAGCAGTTCTTC.

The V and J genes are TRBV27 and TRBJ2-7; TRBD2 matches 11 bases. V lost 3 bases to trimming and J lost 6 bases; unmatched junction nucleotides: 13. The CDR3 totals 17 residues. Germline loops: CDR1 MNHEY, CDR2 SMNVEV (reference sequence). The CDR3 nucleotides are TGTGCCAGCAGTTTGAGACTAGCGGGAACGGAGGCGCGCGAGCAGTACTTC. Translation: CASSLRLAGTEAREQYF.

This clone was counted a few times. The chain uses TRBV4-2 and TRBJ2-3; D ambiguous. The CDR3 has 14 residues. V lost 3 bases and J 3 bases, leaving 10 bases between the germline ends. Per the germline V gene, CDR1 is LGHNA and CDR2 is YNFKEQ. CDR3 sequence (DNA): TGTGCCAGCAGCCAGGCGGTAGGTACAGATACGCAGTATTTT. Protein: CASSQAVGTDTQYF.

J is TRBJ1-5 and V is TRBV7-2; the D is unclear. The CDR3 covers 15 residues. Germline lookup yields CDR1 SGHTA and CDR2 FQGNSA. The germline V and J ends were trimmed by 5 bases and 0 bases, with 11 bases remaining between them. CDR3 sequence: CASSAVQLSNQPQHF. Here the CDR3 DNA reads TGTGCCAGCAGCGCGGTCCAACTTAGCAATCAGCCCCAGCATTTT.

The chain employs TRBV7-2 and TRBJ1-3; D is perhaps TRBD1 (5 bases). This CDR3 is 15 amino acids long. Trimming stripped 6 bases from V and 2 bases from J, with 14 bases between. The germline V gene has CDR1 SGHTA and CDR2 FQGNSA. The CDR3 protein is CASRHRSLPGNTIYF. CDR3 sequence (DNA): TGTGCCAGCAGGCACAGGAGCCTCCCTGGAAACACCATATATTTT.

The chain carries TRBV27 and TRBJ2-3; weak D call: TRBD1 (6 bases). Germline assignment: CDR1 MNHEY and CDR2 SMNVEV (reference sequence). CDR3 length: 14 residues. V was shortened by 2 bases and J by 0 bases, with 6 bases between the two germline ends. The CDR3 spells CASSLRGSTDTQYF. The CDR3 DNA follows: TGTGCCAGCAGTTTAAGGGGGAGCACAGATACGCAGTATTTT.

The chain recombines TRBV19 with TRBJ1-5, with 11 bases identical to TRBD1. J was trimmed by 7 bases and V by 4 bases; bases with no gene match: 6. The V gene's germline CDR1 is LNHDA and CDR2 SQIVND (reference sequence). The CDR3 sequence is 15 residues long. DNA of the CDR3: TGTGCCAGTAGTAGGGACAGGGGGATTTCCCAGCCCCAGCATTTT. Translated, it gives CASSRDRGISQPQHF. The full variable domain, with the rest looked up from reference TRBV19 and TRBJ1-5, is DGGITQSPKYLFRKEGQNVTLSCEQNLNHDAMYWYRQDPGQGLRLIYYSQIVNDFQKGDIAEGYSVSREKKESFPLTVTSAQKNPTAFYLCASSRDRGISQPQHFGDGTRLSIL.

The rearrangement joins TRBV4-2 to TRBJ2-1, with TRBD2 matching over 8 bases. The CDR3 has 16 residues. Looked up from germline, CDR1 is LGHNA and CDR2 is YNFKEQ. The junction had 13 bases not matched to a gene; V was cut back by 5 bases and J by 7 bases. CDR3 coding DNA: TGTGCCAGCAGCGGAGGAAGCGGGGGAGCTAGTAATGAGCAGTTCTTC. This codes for CASSGGSGGASNEQFF.

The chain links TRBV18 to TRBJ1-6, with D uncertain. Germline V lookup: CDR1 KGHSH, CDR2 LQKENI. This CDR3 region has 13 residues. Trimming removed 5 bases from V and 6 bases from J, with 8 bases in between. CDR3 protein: CASSGQSNSPLHF. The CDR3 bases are TGTGCCAGCTCAGGGCAGTCTAATTCACCCCTCCACTTT. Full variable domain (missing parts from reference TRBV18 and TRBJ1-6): NAGVMQNPRHLVRRRGQEARLRCSPMKGHSHVYWYRQLPEEGLKFMVYLQKENIIDESGMPKERFSAEFPKEGPSILRIQQVVRGDSAAYFCASSGQSNSPLHFGNGTRLTVT.

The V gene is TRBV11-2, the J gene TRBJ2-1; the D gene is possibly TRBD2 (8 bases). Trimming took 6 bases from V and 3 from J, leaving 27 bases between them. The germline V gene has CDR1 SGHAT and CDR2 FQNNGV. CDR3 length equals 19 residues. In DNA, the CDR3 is TGTGCCAGCAGTTCAGGGACTAGAGGGGGCCTGGGGGGCTACAATGAGCAGTTCTTC. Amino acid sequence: CASSSGTRGGLGGYNEQFF. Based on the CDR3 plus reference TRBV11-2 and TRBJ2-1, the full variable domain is EAGVAQSPRYKIIEKRQSVAFWCNPISGHATLYWYQQILGQGPKLLIQFQNNGVVDDSQLPKDRFSAERLKGVDSTLKIQPAKLEDSAVYLCASSSGTRGGLGGYNEQFFGPGTRLTVL.

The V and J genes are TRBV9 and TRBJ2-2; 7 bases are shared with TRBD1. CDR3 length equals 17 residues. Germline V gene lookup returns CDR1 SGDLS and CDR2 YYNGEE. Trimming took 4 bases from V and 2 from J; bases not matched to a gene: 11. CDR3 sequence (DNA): TGTGCCAGCAGCCCTAGGGGGACAGCCGGAAACACCGGGGAGCTGTTTTTT. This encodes CASSPRGTAGNTGELFF.

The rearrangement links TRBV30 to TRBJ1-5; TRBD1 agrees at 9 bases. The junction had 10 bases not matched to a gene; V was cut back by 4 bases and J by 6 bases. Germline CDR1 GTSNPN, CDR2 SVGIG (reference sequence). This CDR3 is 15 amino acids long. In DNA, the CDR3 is TGTGCCTGGACGGCCGGGACAGGGACAAGTCAGCCCCAGCATTTT. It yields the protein CAWTAGTGTSQPQHF.

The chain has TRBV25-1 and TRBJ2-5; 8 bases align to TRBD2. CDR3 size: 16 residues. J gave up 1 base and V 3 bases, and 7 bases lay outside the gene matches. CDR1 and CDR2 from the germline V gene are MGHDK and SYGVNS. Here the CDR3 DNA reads TGTGCCAGCAGTGAGGGGGGGGCGGGGGGCCAAGAGACCCAGTACTTC. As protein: CASSEGGAGGQETQYF.

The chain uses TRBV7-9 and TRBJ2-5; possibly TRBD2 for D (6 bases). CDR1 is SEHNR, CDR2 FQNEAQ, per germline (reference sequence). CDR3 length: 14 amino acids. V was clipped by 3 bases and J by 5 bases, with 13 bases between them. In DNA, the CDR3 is TGTGCCAGCAGCTTCCTCGAGGGAGGTGAGACCCAGTACTTC. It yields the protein CASSFLEGGETQYF.

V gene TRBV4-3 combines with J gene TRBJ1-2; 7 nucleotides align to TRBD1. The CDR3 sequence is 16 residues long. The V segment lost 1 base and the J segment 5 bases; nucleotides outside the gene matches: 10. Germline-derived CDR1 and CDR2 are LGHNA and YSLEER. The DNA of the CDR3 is TGCGCCAGCAGCCAAGTTGCAGGGGCAGGGGGGTATGGCTACACCTTC. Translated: CASSQVAGAGGYGYTF.